These 32 T cell receptor beta chains share one sample of origin, sequenced in a study of T cells in tuberculosis. The method was immunoSEQ multiplex PCR; TCRdb's version includes in-frame clones alone and lacks a portion of them. Of approximately 100,000 clones in the sample, around 90% were seen once. Sorting used thawed, overnight-rested PBMC stained with anti-CD3, a viability dye and GMM-loaded CD1B tetramer. The lipid loaded on the CD1B tetramers was C32 glucose monomycolate from Rhodococcus equi. The sample consisted of CD1b-GMM tetramer-negative cells sorted from PBMCs. The receptor source for this set is an adult woman with latent tuberculosis.

V and J are TRBV7-2 and TRBJ1-4; D is unresolved. V lost 1 base and J lost 4, with 10 bases in between. This CDR3 has 15 amino acids. Germline CDR1 and CDR2: SGHTA and FQGNSA. The CDR3 loop reads CASSLGTGFNEKLFF. The CDR3 region has the DNA TGTGCCAGCAGCTTAGGGACGGGATTTAATGAAAAACTGTTTTTT.

The V call is TRBV18, the J call TRBJ1-1; D uncertain. CDR3 length equals 14 residues. V was shortened by 2 bases and J by 0 bases, with 7 bases between the two germline ends. Germline CDR1 is KGHSH and CDR2 is LQKENI. The CDR3 coding sequence is TGTGCCAGCTCACCAACGGGAATGAACACTGAAGCTTTCTTT. This codes for CASSPTGMNTEAFF. Full variable domain (outside the CDR3, taken from reference TRBV18 and TRBJ1-1): NAGVMQNPRHLVRRRGQEARLRCSPMKGHSHVYWYRQLPEEGLKFMVYLQKENIIDESGMPKERFSAEFPKEGPSILRIQQVVRGDSAAYFCASSPTGMNTEAFFGQGTRLTVV.

The chain has TRBV4-3 and TRBJ1-5, with 8 bases aligning to TRBD1. The CDR3 is 18 residues long. V shed 0 bases, J shed 5 bases, and the junction held 12 bases outside the gene matches. The germline V gene has CDR1 LGHNA and CDR2 YSLEER. The CDR3 here is CASSQEWGAGGGYQPQHF. The CDR3 DNA sequence: TGCGCCAGCAGCCAAGAATGGGGGGCAGGGGGCGGGTATCAGCCCCAGCATTTT.

Written as DNA, the CDR3 is TGCGCCAGCAGCCAAGACGGCAGGGCGGACTATGGCTACACCTTC. Residues: CASSQDGRADYGYTF. This chain uses TRBV4-1 with TRBJ1-2; weak D call: TRBD1 (5 bases). The CDR3 spans 15 residues. Trimming removed 0 bases from V and 3 bases from J, with 11 bases in between. CDR1 is MGHRA and CDR2 is YSYEKL in the germline V gene.

V usage is TRBV6-1 and J usage is TRBJ1-5, with no clear D. This CDR3 has 13 residues. The germline V gene encodes CDR1 MNHNS and CDR2 SASEGT. Trimming shortened V by 2 bases and J by 3 bases, and 5 bases separated the two germline ends. Here the CDR3 DNA reads TGTGCCAGCAGTGAACTATCCAATCAGCCCCAGCATTTT. It translates to CASSELSNQPQHF.

The chain has TRBV11-3 and TRBJ2-5, with 8 bases lining up with TRBD2. This CDR3 comprises 14 residues. Germline CDR1 SGHNT, CDR2 YENEEA. The ends lost 5 bases at V and 5 bases at J; junction bases unmatched: 7. In DNA, the CDR3 is TGTGCCAGCAGCCAGAGCGGGGGTGGTGAGACCCAGTACTTC. It codes for CASSQSGGGETQYF.

The chain employs TRBV4-2 and TRBJ1-1; D is ambiguous. The CDR3 consists of 17 residues. Trimming removed 4 bases from V and 0 bases from J, with 18 bases in between. Germline CDR1 LGHNA, CDR2 YNFKEQ. CDR3 in DNA: TGTGCCAGCAGCCGCAACGGGCGAGGGTCAATGAACACTGAAGCTTTCTTT. Amino acid sequence: CASSRNGRGSMNTEAFF.

The chain carries TRBV11-3 and TRBJ1-1; possibly TRBD1 for D (5 bases). Germline CDR1 and CDR2: SGHNT and YENEEA. The germline V and J ends were trimmed by 5 bases and 6 bases, with 19 bases remaining between them. This CDR3 region has 15 residues. This CDR3 is CASSPSGPGGAEAFF. The CDR3 region has the DNA TGTGCCAGCAGCCCATCAGGGCCGGGCGGCGCTGAAGCTTTCTTT. The variable domain in full, with the rest retrieved from reference TRBV11-3 and TRBJ1-1, is EAGVVQSPRYKIIEKKQPVAFWCNPISGHNTLYWYLQNLGQGPELLIRYENEEAVDDSQLPKDRFSAERLKGVDSTLKIQPAELGDSAVYLCASSPSGPGGAEAFFGQGTRLTVV.

The V call is TRBV15, the J call TRBJ1-1, with unresolved D. CDR1 and CDR2 from the germline V gene are LNHNV and YYDKDF (reference sequence). The V and J ends lost 0 bases and 2 bases respectively, with 7 bases between them. The CDR3 has 14 amino acids. Written as DNA, the CDR3 is TGTGCCACCAGCAGAGAAGACTCTAACACTGAAGCTTTCTTT. It translates to CATSREDSNTEAFF.

This clone occurred a few times. This sequence joins TRBV19 and TRBJ2-7; 10 bases are shared with TRBD2. The V gene's germline CDR1 is LNHDA and CDR2 SQIVND (reference sequence). This CDR3 is built from 16 residues. J gave up 0 bases and V 6 bases, and 8 bases lay outside the gene matches. The CDR3 loop is CASSWASGSSSYEQYF. As DNA, the CDR3 is TGTGCCAGTAGCTGGGCTAGCGGGAGCAGCTCCTACGAGCAGTACTTC. Combining the CDR3 with reference TRBV19 and TRBJ2-7 gives the whole variable domain DGGITQSPKYLFRKEGQNVTLSCEQNLNHDAMYWYRQDPGQGLRLIYYSQIVNDFQKGDIAEGYSVSREKKESFPLTVTSAQKNPTAFYLCASSWASGSSSYEQYFGPGTRLTVT.

The chain couples TRBV27 to TRBJ2-3; the D gene is possibly TRBD2 (5 bases). V lost 6 bases, J lost 6 bases, and 13 bases lay in between. Germline CDR1 is MNHEY and CDR2 is SMNVEV (reference sequence). CDR3 size: 13 residues. The CDR3 region has the DNA TGTGCCAGCAGCCGACCGGGGTCGGATACGCAGTATTTT. Residues: CASSRPGSDTQYF.

The J gene is TRBJ2-3, the V gene TRBV13; 10 bases are a match to TRBD2. The J segment lost 5 bases and the V segment lost 6 bases, leaving 8 bases of the junction unmatched. CDR3 length equals 15 residues. Germline assignment: CDR1 PRHDT and CDR2 FYEKMQ (reference sequence). The CDR3 sequence is CASRHLAGAQDTQYF. The CDR3 region has the DNA TGTGCCAGCAGACATCTAGCGGGGGCCCAAGATACGCAGTATTTT.

This clone was counted a single time. This chain links TRBV11-2 with TRBJ1-1, with a possible D match to TRBD1 (5 bases). Germline V gene sequence: CDR1 SGHAT, CDR2 FQNNGV. V was pared by 5 bases and J by 0 bases, with 13 bases between. The CDR3 has 15 amino acids. In DNA form, the CDR3 reads TGTGCCAGCAGCCCAAGACAGAGACTGAACACTGAAGCTTTCTTT. Its translation: CASSPRQRLNTEAFF. Variable domain in full (rest from reference TRBV11-2 and TRBJ1-1): EAGVAQSPRYKIIEKRQSVAFWCNPISGHATLYWYQQILGQGPKLLIQFQNNGVVDDSQLPKDRFSAERLKGVDSTLKIQPAKLEDSAVYLCASSPRQRLNTEAFFGQGTRLTVV.

The CDR3 protein is CASRRTVASTDTQYF. The CDR3 nucleotides are TGTGCCAGCCGGAGGACTGTAGCTAGCACAGATACGCAGTATTTT. The gene calls are TRBV27 and TRBJ2-3; possibly TRBD2 for D (5 bases). Trimming took 8 bases from V and 0 from J, leaving 15 bases between them. Germline CDR1 is MNHEY and CDR2 is SMNVEV (reference sequence). This CDR3 has 15 residues.

V usage is TRBV4-2 and J usage is TRBJ1-4; the D is unclear. Germline lookup yields CDR1 LGHNA and CDR2 YNFKEQ. The CDR3 runs 14 residues. V dropped 1 base and J dropped 4 bases, with 7 bases sitting between them. The CDR3 DNA reads as TGTGCCAGCAGCCAAGCCCTAGGTAATGAAAAACTGTTTTTT. As protein: CASSQALGNEKLFF.

The rearrangement uses TRBV4-1 and TRBJ2-5; 9 nucleotides match TRBD2. The J call is in doubt because the DNA end fits TRBJ2-7 better. Germline-derived CDR1 and CDR2 are MGHRA and YSYEKL. The CDR3 has 17 amino acids. CDR3 in DNA: TGCGCCAGCAGCTCTGAGGGTAGCGGGGGATCATCCTACGAGCAGTACTTC. Its translation is CASSSEGSGGSSYEQYF.

This clone appeared once. This chain links TRBV5-1 with TRBJ2-5, with 9 bases aligning to TRBD1. CDR3 size: 16 residues. With 5 bases clipped from V and 2 bases from J, the junction kept 10 bases outside the gene matches. In germline, CDR1 is SGHRS, CDR2 YFSETQ. CDR3 coding DNA: TGCGCCAGCAGGGATCGCACCGGGACAGGGCAAGAGACCCAGTACTTC. This translates into CASRDRTGTGQETQYF.

V is TRBV5-1 and J is TRBJ2-2, with 8 bases aligning to TRBD1. This CDR3 has 17 residues. Germline values: CDR1 SGHRS, CDR2 YFSETQ. The ends lost 4 bases at V and 5 bases at J; junction bases unmatched: 13. The CDR3 DNA reads TGCGCCAGCAGCAGCCACGCAGGGGGCGCGTGGACCGGGGAGCTGTTTTTT. It codes for CASSSHAGGAWTGELFF. The full variable domain, with the rest looked up from reference TRBV5-1 and TRBJ2-2, is KAGVTQTPRYLIKTRGQQVTLSCSPISGHRSVSWYQQTPGQGLQFLFEYFSETQRNKGNFPGRFSGRQFSNSRSEMNVSTLELGDSALYLCASSSHAGGAWTGELFFGEGSRLTVL.

V and J are TRBV9 and TRBJ2-5; unclear D gene. Per the germline V gene, CDR1 is SGDLS and CDR2 is YYNGEE. CDR3 size: 13 residues. V lost 2 bases to trimming and J lost 5 bases, with 10 bases between them. The CDR3 loop is CASSVALFETQYF. The CDR3 nucleotides are TGTGCCAGCAGCGTGGCCTTGTTTGAGACCCAGTACTTC.

The V and J genes are TRBV11-2 and TRBJ1-4; D may be TRBD1 (6 bases). Germline V CDR1 and CDR2: SGHAT, FQNNGV. The CDR3 length is 19 residues. Trimming cost V 0 bases and J 10 bases, with 27 bases left between them. The CDR3 bases are TGTGCCAGCAGCTTAGACCTGGGACAATCGAGGGCTTTATTCGGAAAACTGTTTTTT. As protein: CASSLDLGQSRALFGKLFF.

This clone occurred a few times. The J gene is TRBJ2-1, the V gene TRBV4-3; 14 bases are shared with TRBD2. Unmatched junction bases numbered 4, after V lost 1 base and J lost 5 bases. This CDR3 is built from 17 residues. Germline CDR1 LGHNA, CDR2 YSLEER. Here the CDR3 DNA reads TGCGCCAGCAGCCAAGGGACTAGCGGGGGGCCGCACAATGAGCAGTTCTTC. Protein sequence: CASSQGTSGGPHNEQFF.

The V and J genes are TRBV4-1 and TRBJ2-5, with 15 bases that match TRBD2. V dropped 3 bases and J dropped 5; count of bases not matched to a gene: 7. This CDR3 region has 17 residues. Germline CDR1 reads MGHRA; CDR2 reads YSYEKL. The CDR3 DNA is TGCGCCAGCAGCCATGGGACTAGCGGGGGGAGAAGGGAGACCCAGTACTTC. This encodes CASSHGTSGGRRETQYF.

The chain links TRBV2 to TRBJ1-2; D is unresolved. CDR1 and CDR2 (germline): SNHLY, FYNNEI. The CDR3 totals 14 residues. Trimming shortened V by 2 bases and J by 7 bases, and 14 bases separated the two germline ends. This CDR3 reads CASSERGSSGGYTF. In DNA form, the CDR3 reads TGTGCCAGCAGTGAACGAGGGAGTAGTGGTGGCTACACCTTC.

The chain combines TRBV30 with TRBJ1-2, with TRBD1 matching 9 bases. The CDR3 sequence is 14 residues long. Losses at the gene ends were 1 base for V and 4 bases for J; bases not matched to a gene: 4. Per germline, CDR1 GTSNPN and CDR2 SVGIG (reference sequence). Written as DNA, the CDR3 is TGTGCCTGGAGTGGACAGGGGGGAGTCTATGGCTACACCTTC. It encodes CAWSGQGGVYGYTF.

The chain is built from TRBV4-2 and TRBJ2-1; 10 bases are shared with TRBD1. With V trimmed by 0 bases and J by 8 bases, 7 bases remained unmatched. The V gene's germline CDR1 is LGHNA and CDR2 YNFKEQ. The CDR3 is 16 residues long. CDR3 nucleotides: TGTGCCAGCAGCCAAGATCTAGGGACAGGGGTCGATGAGCAGTTCTTC. Translated: CASSQDLGTGVDEQFF.

The V call is TRBV7-5, the J call TRBJ2-3; the table's D call, TRBD1, has no DNA check behind it. TRBV7-5 is tagged as a pseudogene. The CDR3 totals 15 residues. CDR3 region: CVRSFRQGCTDTQYF. The CDR3 DNA reads as TGTGTCAGAAGCTTCAGACAGGGGTGTACAGATACGCAGTATTTT.

This clone was found a few times. V and J are TRBV6-6 and TRBJ1-2; possibly TRBD1 for D (6 bases). V gave up 2 bases and J gave up 4 bases, with 8 bases separating them. The CDR3 is made up of 13 amino acids. From germline, CDR1 is MNHNY and CDR2 SVGAGI (reference sequence). The CDR3 DNA reads as TGTGCCAGCAGTTACGGACAGCGCTATGGCTACACCTTC. It codes for CASSYGQRYGYTF.

The chain combines TRBV27 with TRBJ2-6; D perhaps matches TRBD1 (6 bases). V was trimmed by 5 bases and J by 1 base, leaving 18 bases between them. Germline V gene lookup returns CDR1 MNHEY and CDR2 SMNVEV (reference sequence). The CDR3 runs 18 residues. The CDR3 protein is CASSRTALTFSGANVLTF. The CDR3 nucleotides read TGTGCCAGCAGTAGGACAGCTTTGACGTTTTCTGGGGCCAACGTCCTGACTTTC.

This sequence joins TRBV15 and TRBJ2-7, with 7 bases identical to TRBD1. With V trimmed by 9 bases and J by 7 bases, 18 bases remained unmatched. The CDR3 has 15 amino acids. The germline V gene has CDR1 LNHNV and CDR2 YYDKDF (reference sequence). CDR3 sequence: CATGEGGYSYAEQYF. The CDR3 DNA follows: TGTGCCACAGGAGAAGGGGGCTATTCCTACGCGGAGCAGTACTTC.

The V and J genes are TRBV19 and TRBJ2-3; TRBD1 aligns across 8 bases. Germline CDR1 and CDR2: LNHDA and SQIVND (reference sequence). The CDR3 spans 14 residues. The trim removed 7 bases at V and 2 bases at J, leaving 5 bases unmatched. CDR3 in DNA: TGTGCCAGTACAGGGGGCGGTCCCACAGATACGCAGTATTTT. Amino acids: CASTGGGPTDTQYF. The complete variable domain, with remaining parts taken from reference TRBV19 and TRBJ2-3, reads DGGITQSPKYLFRKEGQNVTLSCEQNLNHDAMYWYRQDPGQGLRLIYYSQIVNDFQKGDIAEGYSVSREKKESFPLTVTSAQKNPTAFYLCASTGGGPTDTQYFGPGTRLTVL.

The chain joins TRBV6-1 to TRBJ1-5; 9 nucleotides agree with TRBD1. This CDR3 contains 13 residues. From germline, CDR1 is MNHNS and CDR2 SASEGT. Germline trimming cut 3 bases from V and 7 bases from J; bases unmatched to any gene: 1. DNA for the CDR3: TGTGCCAGCAGTGAGGGACAGGGCCAGCCCCAGCATTTT. Its translation is CASSEGQGQPQHF.

The chain recombines TRBV6-7 with TRBJ2-2; TRBD1 is a possible D gene (6 bases). TRBV6-7 is designated an ORF whose function remains uncertain. V was cut by 4 bases and J by 6 bases, with 18 bases left in between. This CDR3 is 16 amino acids long. This CDR3 reads CASSSDRFMLAGELFF. In DNA, the CDR3 is TGTGCCAGCAGTTCCGACAGGTTTATGTTGGCCGGGGAGCTGTTTTTT.